Listed below are T cell receptor beta chains from one sample, sequenced in a study of blood T cell repertoires in COVID-19. The repertoire was sequenced with immunoSEQ multiplex PCR; TCRdb's copy has only in-frame clones and lacks some. This sample carries hundreds of thousands of clones, around 90% of them seen once, and the ten largest clones take about 1.2%. The sequencing sample was made of peripheral blood. These receptors all come from a man in his 70s with acute or convalescent COVID-19. Each CDR3 is given with its conserved first and last residue. D genes are given only for firm matches. Size tells how often a clone was seen (once, few, many) or the class of an expanded clone, and some rows leave it out.

v_call	d_call	j_call	clone_size	cdr3_aa	cdr3_nt
TRBV5-1	.	TRBJ2-5	.	CASSLGQRVGQETQYF	TGCGCCAGCAGCTTGGGCCAACGGGTCGGCCAAGAGACCCAGTACTTC
TRBV19	TRBD1	TRBJ1-2	once	CASRHNQGTEAYGYTF	TGTGCCAGTAGGCACAACCAAGGGACAGAAGCCTATGGCTACACCTTC
TRBV6-5	TRBD2	TRBJ2-7	.	CASSRTSGDEQYF	TGTGCCAGCAGCCGGACTAGCGGTGACGAGCAGTACTTC
TRBV4-1	TRBD1	TRBJ2-3	.	CASSTGQGAQRGTDTQYF	TGCGCCAGCAGCACCGGACAGGGGGCGCAAAGGGGCACAGATACGCAGTATTTT
TRBV4-1	TRBD2	TRBJ2-7	few	CASSQEPGLAGGPPYEQYF	TGCGCCAGCAGCCAAGAACCCGGACTAGCGGGAGGCCCTCCCTACGAGCAGTACTTC
TRBV24-1	.	TRBJ2-7	.	CATSDLKFPRHPTYEQYF	TGTGCCACCAGTGATTTGAAATTCCCGAGGCATCCGACCTACGAGCAGTACTTC
TRBV7-9	TRBD2	TRBJ2-1	.	CASSPSGGGPSSYNEQFF	TGTGCCAGCAGTCCTAGCGGGGGAGGGCCCTCTTCTTACAATGAGCAGTTCTTC
TRBV28	TRBD2	TRBJ2-7	few	CASSLPTSGAYEQYF	TGTGCCAGCAGTTTACCGACTAGCGGAGCCTACGAGCAGTACTTC
TRBV7-2	.	TRBJ1-3	once	CASSLVGNRAGNTIYF	TGTGCCAGCAGCTTAGTAGGGAACAGGGCTGGAAACACCATATATTTT
TRBV5-3	TRBD1	TRBJ2-7	once	CARRCRTGVYYEQYF	TGTGCCAGAAGGTGCCGAACAGGGGTCTACTACGAGCAGTACTTC
TRBV28	TRBD1	TRBJ2-1	.	CASSAYRGRKNEQFF	TGTGCCAGCAGTGCCTACAGGGGGCGCAAGAATGAGCAGTTCTTC
TRBV7-2	.	TRBJ1-3	.	CASIPAGPPAGNTIYF	TGTGCCAGCATCCCTGCGGGACCACCGGCAGGAAACACCATATATTTT
TRBV19	.	TRBJ2-2	.	CASSGPGTRGAGELFF	TGTGCCAGTAGTGGCCCCGGGACTCGGGGCGCCGGGGAGCTGTTTTTT
TRBV5-5	TRBD1	TRBJ2-3	.	CASSYRTDRGWTDTQYF	TGTGCCAGCAGCTACCGAACGGACAGGGGGTGGACAGATACGCAGTATTTT
TRBV6-5	TRBD1	TRBJ2-7	few	CASSLGQGAYEQYF	TGTGCCAGCAGCCTGGGACAGGGGGCCTACGAGCAGTACTTC
TRBV28	.	TRBJ1-5	.	CASTTNTGTLWDQPQHF	TGTGCCAGCACTACTAACACAGGGACCCTTTGGGATCAGCCCCAGCATTTT
TRBV5-5	TRBD1	TRBJ2-5	.	CASSVGTGGAGETQYF	TGTGCCAGCAGCGTGGGGACAGGGGGCGCAGGAGAGACCCAGTACTTC
TRBV27	TRBD1	TRBJ2-3	.	CASSHTDRSTDTQYF	TGTGCCAGCAGTCACACGGACAGGAGCACAGATACGCAGTATTTT
TRBV12-3/TRBV12-4	.	TRBJ1-1	.	CASSFEYNTEAFF	TGTGCCAGCAGTTTCGAGTACAACACTGAAGCTTTCTTT
TRBV6-5	TRBD1	TRBJ1-3	.	CASARGRGNTIYF	TGTGCCAGCGCCAGGGGGCGCGGAAACACCATATATTTT
TRBV27	TRBD1	TRBJ2-7	.	CASTGTGREQYF	TGTGCCAGCACCGGGACAGGGCGCGAGCAGTACTTC
TRBV11-2	.	TRBJ1-1	.	CASSSGGLAFF	TGTGCCAGCAGCTCGGGGGGCCTGGCTTTCTTT
TRBV7-2	TRBD1	TRBJ2-2	.	CASSLGTDRGWTGELFF	TGTGCCAGCAGCTTAGGGACGGACAGGGGATGGACCGGGGAGCTGTTTTTT
TRBV9	TRBD1	TRBJ1-1	.	CASSARQGANTEAFF	TGTGCCAGCAGCGCGAGACAGGGGGCGAACACTGAAGCTTTCTTT
TRBV29-1	.	TRBJ1-2	.	CSATTGFNYGYTF	TGCAGCGCGACTACAGGTTTCAACTATGGCTACACCTTC
TRBV5-4	.	TRBJ2-2	.	CASSSTLEAGELFF	TGTGCCAGCAGCTCGACTCTCGAGGCCGGGGAGCTGTTTTTT
TRBV7-7	.	TRBJ1-5	.	CASSSGPNQPQHF	TGTGCCAGCAGCTCTGGGCCAAATCAGCCCCAGCATTTT
TRBV11-3	.	TRBJ2-7	once	CASSLGGGAAHEQYF	TGTGCCAGCAGCTTAGGTGGGGGCGCAGCCCACGAGCAGTACTTC
TRBV5-6	.	TRBJ1-2	.	CASSLAEGGGYTF	TGTGCCAGCAGCTTGGCCGAGGGCGGGGGCTACACCTTC
TRBV6-6	.	TRBJ2-5	.	CASSYTSGGSETQYF	TGTGCCAGCAGTTACACCTCCGGGGGATCGGAGACCCAGTACTTC
TRBV20-1	.	TRBJ1-2	once	CSASPFYGYTF	TGCAGTGCTAGCCCATTCTATGGCTACACCTTC
TRBV3-1/TRBV3-2	.	TRBJ2-7	once	CASSTTNGAGYEQYF	TGTGCCAGCAGCACAACGAATGGAGCCGGGTACGAGCAGTACTTC
TRBV29-1	.	TRBJ1-2	.	CSVEVALPNYGYTF	TGCAGCGTTGAAGTGGCCCTCCCTAACTATGGCTACACCTTC
TRBV28	.	TRBJ2-1	.	CASSRQAAAWNEQFF	TGTGCCAGCAGTAGGCAAGCGGCGGCGTGGAATGAGCAGTTCTTC
TRBV4-3	TRBD2	TRBJ2-7	few	CASSQDPGLASHEQYF	TGCGCCAGCAGCCAAGACCCGGGACTAGCATCTCACGAGCAGTACTTC
TRBV5-4	.	TRBJ2-7	.	CASSLAQVGGSEQYF	TGTGCCAGCAGCTTGGCCCAAGTCGGGGGTAGCGAGCAGTACTTC
TRBV28	.	TRBJ2-1	.	CASRLGGPYNEQFF	TGTGCCAGCAGACTGGGGGGACCCTACAATGAGCAGTTCTTC
TRBV5-5	TRBD2	TRBJ2-3	.	CASSPRPGGYTDTQYF	TGTGCCAGCAGCCCTAGACCGGGGGGGTACACAGATACGCAGTATTTT
TRBV7-9	.	TRBJ2-2	.	CASSLQSVGELFF	TGTGCCAGCAGCTTACAGAGCGTCGGGGAGCTGTTTTTT
TRBV11-3	.	TRBJ2-2	.	CASSLAPRVGELFF	TGTGCCAGCAGCTTAGCCCCTCGCGTCGGGGAGCTGTTTTTT
TRBV6-5	.	TRBJ1-5	.	CASSIRDYQPQHF	TGTGCCAGCAGTATCAGGGACTACCAGCCCCAGCATTTT